This T cell receptor (beta chain) was observed in a study of blood T cell repertoires in COVID-19. Across the study: The study drew acute and convalescent COVID-19 samples from the United States, Italy and Spain.

Under the authors' procedure: Amplification from reference gene primers served as the basis for estimated nucleated cell counts. The protocol was immunoSEQ multiplex PCR, while the TCRdb copy is restricted to in-frame clones and leaves out a portion. The D gene and trimming were derived from the DNA, and the V and J assignments and clone size from that table. Of 150,000 to 200,000 clones in the sample, around 77% were seen once. There are 16 residues in the CDR3. Trimming pared 1 base from V and 1 base from J, leaving 12 bases between. Germline assignment: CDR1 MGHRA and CDR2 YSYEKL. J is TRBJ2-3 and V is TRBV4-1, with D tentatively TRBD2 (6 bases). The source is a man between 60 and 75 years old with active or convalescent COVID-19. Material for sequencing was peripheral blood. Here the CDR3 reads CASSQVGRDRTDTQYF. CDR3 coding DNA: TGCGCCAGCAGCCAAGTGGGGCGGGATCGCACAGATACGCAGTATTTT.